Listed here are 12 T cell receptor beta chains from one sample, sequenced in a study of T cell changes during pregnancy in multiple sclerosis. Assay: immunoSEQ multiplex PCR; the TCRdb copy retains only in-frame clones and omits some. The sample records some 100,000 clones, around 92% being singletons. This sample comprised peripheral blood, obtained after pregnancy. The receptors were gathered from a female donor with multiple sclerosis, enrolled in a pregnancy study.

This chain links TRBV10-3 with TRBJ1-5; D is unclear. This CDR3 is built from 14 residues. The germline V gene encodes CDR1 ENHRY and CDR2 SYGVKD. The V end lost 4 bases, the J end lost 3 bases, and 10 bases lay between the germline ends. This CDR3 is CAISGGQTNQPQHF. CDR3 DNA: TGTGCCATCAGTGGAGGCCAGACCAATCAGCCCCAGCATTTT.

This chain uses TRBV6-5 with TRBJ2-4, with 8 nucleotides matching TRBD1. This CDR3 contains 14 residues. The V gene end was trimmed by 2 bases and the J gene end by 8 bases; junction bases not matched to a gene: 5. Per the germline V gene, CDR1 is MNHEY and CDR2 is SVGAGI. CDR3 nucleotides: TGTGCCAGCAGTTACCGGACAGGGTACGACATTCAGTACTTC. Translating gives CASSYRTGYDIQYF.

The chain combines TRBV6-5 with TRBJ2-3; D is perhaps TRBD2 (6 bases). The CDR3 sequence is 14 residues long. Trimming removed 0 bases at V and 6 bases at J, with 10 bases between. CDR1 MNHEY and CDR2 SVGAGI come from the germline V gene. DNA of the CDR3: TGTGCCAGCAGTTACTCGCTTCGGGGGGATACGCAGTATTTT. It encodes CASSYSLRGDTQYF.

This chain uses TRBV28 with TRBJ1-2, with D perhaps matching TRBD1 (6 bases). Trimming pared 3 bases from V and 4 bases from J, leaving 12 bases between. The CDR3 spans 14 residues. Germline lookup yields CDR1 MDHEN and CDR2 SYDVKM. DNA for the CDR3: TGTGCCAGCAGTTTCAGGGGCCGTGGCTATGGCTACACCTTC. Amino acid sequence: CASSFRGRGYGYTF.

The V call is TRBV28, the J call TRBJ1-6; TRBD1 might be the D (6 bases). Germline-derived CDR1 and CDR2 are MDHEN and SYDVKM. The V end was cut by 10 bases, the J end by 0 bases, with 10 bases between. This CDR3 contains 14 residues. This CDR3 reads CATLTGSYNSPLHF. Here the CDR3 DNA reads TGTGCCACTCTGACAGGCTCCTATAATTCACCCCTCCACTTT.

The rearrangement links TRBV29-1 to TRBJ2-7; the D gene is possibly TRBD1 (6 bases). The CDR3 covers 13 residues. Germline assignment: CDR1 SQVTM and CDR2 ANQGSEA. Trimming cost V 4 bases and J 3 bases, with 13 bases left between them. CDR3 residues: CSVGAGAIYEQYF. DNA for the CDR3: TGCAGCGTTGGTGCAGGGGCGATCTACGAGCAGTACTTC.

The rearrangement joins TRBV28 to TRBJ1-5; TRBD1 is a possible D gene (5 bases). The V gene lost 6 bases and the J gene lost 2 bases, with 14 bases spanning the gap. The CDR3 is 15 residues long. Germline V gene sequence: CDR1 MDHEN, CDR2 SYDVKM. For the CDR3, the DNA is TGTGCCAGCAGCACGGGTGGGGCGGGCAATCAGCCCCAGCATTTT. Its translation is CASSTGGAGNQPQHF. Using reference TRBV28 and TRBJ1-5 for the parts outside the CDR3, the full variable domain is DVKVTQSSRYLVKRTGEKVFLECVQDMDHENMFWYRQDPGLGLRLIYFSYDVKMKEKGDIPEGYSVSREKKERFSLILESASTNQTSMYLCASSTGGAGNQPQHFGDGTRLSIL.

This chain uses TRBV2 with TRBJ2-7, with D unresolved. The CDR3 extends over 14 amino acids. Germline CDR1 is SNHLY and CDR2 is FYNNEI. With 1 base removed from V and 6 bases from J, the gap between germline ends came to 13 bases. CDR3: CASSEGGSLGEQYF. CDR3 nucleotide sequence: TGTGCCAGCAGTGAAGGAGGAAGTCTTGGCGAGCAGTACTTC.

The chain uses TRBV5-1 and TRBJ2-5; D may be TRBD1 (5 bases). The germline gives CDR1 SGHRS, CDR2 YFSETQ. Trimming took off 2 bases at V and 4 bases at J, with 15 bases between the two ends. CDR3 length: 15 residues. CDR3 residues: CASSFVDKWGETQYF. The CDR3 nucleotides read TGCGCCAGCAGCTTCGTGGACAAATGGGGAGAGACCCAGTACTTC.

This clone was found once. CDR3 region: CASSQFPTGGYYEQYF. CDR3 DNA sequence: TGCGCCAGCAGCCAGTTCCCGACAGGGGGGTACTACGAGCAGTACTTC. The V gene is TRBV4-1, the J gene TRBJ2-7, with 9 bases identical to TRBD1. From germline, CDR1 is MGHRA and CDR2 YSYEKL. The CDR3 runs 16 residues. V lost 3 bases, J lost 3 bases, and 9 bases stayed unmatched.

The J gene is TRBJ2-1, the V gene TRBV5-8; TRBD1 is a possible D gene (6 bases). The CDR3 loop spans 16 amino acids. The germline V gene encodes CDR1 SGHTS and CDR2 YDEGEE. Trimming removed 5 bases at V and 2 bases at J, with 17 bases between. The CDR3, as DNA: TGTGCCAGCAGGCCGGGGACACAAGCAACCTACAATGAGCAGTTCTTC. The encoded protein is CASRPGTQATYNEQFF.

The CDR3 bases are TGTGCCAGCAGCTTAGGGCAGGGATATGGCTACACCTTC. As protein: CASSLGQGYGYTF. The chain carries TRBV7-3 and TRBJ1-2, with D maybe TRBD1 (5 bases). V gave up 2 bases and J gave up 5 bases, with 9 bases separating them. The germline CDR1 and CDR2 sequences are SGHTA and FQGTGA. The CDR3 has 13 amino acids. The full variable domain, with the rest looked up from reference TRBV7-3 and TRBJ1-2, is GAGVSQTPSNKVTEKGKYVELRCDPISGHTALYWYRQSLGQGPEFLIYFQGTGAADDSGLPNDRFFAVRPEGSVSTLKIQRTERGDSAVYLCASSLGQGYGYTFGSGTRLTVV.